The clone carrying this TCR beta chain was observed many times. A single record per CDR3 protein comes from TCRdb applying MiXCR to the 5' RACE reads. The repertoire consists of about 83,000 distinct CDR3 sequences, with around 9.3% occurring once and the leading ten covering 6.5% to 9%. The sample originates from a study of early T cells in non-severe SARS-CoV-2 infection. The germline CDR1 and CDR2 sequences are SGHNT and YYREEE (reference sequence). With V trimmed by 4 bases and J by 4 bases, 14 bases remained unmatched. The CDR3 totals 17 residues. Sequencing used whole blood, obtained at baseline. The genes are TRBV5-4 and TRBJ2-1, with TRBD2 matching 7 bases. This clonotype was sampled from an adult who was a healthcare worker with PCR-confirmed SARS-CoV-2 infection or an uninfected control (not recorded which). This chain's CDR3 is CASSPRSLAEIYNEQFF. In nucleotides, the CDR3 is TGTGCCAGCAGCCCAAGATCCCTAGCGGAAATTTACAATGAGCAGTTCTTC.